These 27 T cell receptor beta chains share one sample of origin, sequenced in a study of blood T cell repertoires in COVID-19. Only in-frame clones appear in the TCRdb table, and some are missing; sequencing was by immunoSEQ multiplex PCR. The repertoire includes 250,000 to 300,000 clones, 86% of them detected once, and approximately 14% sits in the top ten. The sequenced sample consisted of peripheral blood. These receptors originate from a woman aged 70 to 79 with COVID-19, enrolled during active disease.

This clone was observed once. This sequence joins TRBV5-1 and TRBJ1-1; D unclear. Germline loops: CDR1 SGHRS, CDR2 YFSETQ. Trimming left V 0 bases short and J 5 bases short, with 17 bases between. The CDR3 has 16 residues. CDR3 DNA sequence: TGCGCCAGCAGCTTGGAAGCGGTTAAGGGCTGGACTGAAGCTTTCTTT. Translated, it gives CASSLEAVKGWTEAFF.

A few counts support this clone. The DNA for the CDR3 is TGTGCCAGCAAACAGGGAGGCAATCAGCCCCAGCATTTT. The encoded protein is CASKQGGNQPQHF. The chain is built from TRBV2 and TRBJ1-5; perhaps TRBD1 as D (6 bases). The V gene lost 7 bases and the J gene lost 2 bases, with 9 bases spanning the gap. This CDR3 is 13 amino acids long. The germline CDR1 and CDR2 sequences are SNHLY and FYNNEI.

The J gene is TRBJ2-2, the V gene TRBV10-3, with D perhaps TRBD2 (6 bases). Germline CDR1 reads ENHRY; CDR2 reads SYGVKD. Trimming stripped 5 bases from V and 3 bases from J, with 10 bases between. The CDR3 covers 14 residues. The CDR3 sequence: CAISPGLHTGELFF. In DNA form, the CDR3 reads TGTGCCATCAGTCCGGGACTCCACACCGGGGAGCTGTTTTTT.

This chain connects TRBV30 to TRBJ2-7, with D uncertain. V was clipped by 1 base and J by 6 bases, with 13 bases between them. CDR1 and CDR2 (germline): GTSNPN, SVGIG (reference sequence). This CDR3 is 13 amino acids long. CDR3 sequence (DNA): TGTGCCTGGAGTGCAGGATTGGTAGGCGAGCAGTACTTC. This codes for CAWSAGLVGEQYF.

The V gene is TRBV3-1 (or the pseudogene TRBV3-2), the J gene TRBJ1-3, with D unresolved. V lost 5 bases and J 4 bases, leaving 9 bases between the germline ends. This CDR3 has 13 amino acids. Germline-derived CDR1 and CDR2 are LGHDT and YNNKEL (reference sequence). The CDR3 loop is CASSSLRGNTIYF. For the CDR3, the DNA is TGTGCCAGCAGCTCATTGAGGGGAAACACCATATATTTT.

The chain combines TRBV3-1 (or the pseudogene TRBV3-2) with TRBJ2-7; TRBD2 agrees at 7 bases. Trimming at V came to 3 bases and at J to 9 bases, leaving 5 bases not matched to a gene. The germline V gene encodes CDR1 LGHDT and CDR2 YNNKEL (reference sequence). The CDR3 covers 12 residues. This CDR3 reads CASSHGTGGQYF. The CDR3 region has the DNA TGTGCCAGCAGCCATGGCACGGGGGGGCAGTACTTC.

The chain carries TRBV7-8 and TRBJ2-1, with D perhaps TRBD1 (5 bases). The CDR3 contains 16 residues. CDR1 is SGHVS and CDR2 is FQNEAQ in the germline V gene. V lost 4 bases, J lost 5 bases, and 18 bases lay in between. The CDR3 protein is CASSSDQGLLHNEQFF. The CDR3 DNA reads TGTGCCAGCAGCTCGGACCAGGGCCTTCTCCACAATGAGCAGTTCTTC.

The gene calls are TRBV28 and TRBJ2-1, with 7 bases aligning to TRBD1. Germline lookup yields CDR1 MDHEN and CDR2 SYDVKM. The length of the CDR3 is 16 residues. V trimming: 5 bases; J trimming: 6 bases; junction bases outside the gene matches: 13. DNA for the CDR3: TGTGCCAGCAGTGAACTACGACAGGGCCTATCCAATGAGCAGTTCTTC. Residues: CASSELRQGLSNEQFF.

This clone was recorded only once. The chain recombines TRBV28 with TRBJ1-6; 7 nucleotides line up with TRBD1. Germline V gives CDR1 MDHEN, CDR2 SYDVKM. V shed 2 bases, J shed 6 bases, and the junction held 7 bases outside the gene matches. CDR3 size: 16 residues. The CDR3 DNA sequence: TGTGCCAGCAGTTTAAGGGGGACAGCGTTTAATTCACCCCTCCACTTT. It translates to CASSLRGTAFNSPLHF. Supplemented by reference TRBV28 and TRBJ1-6, the full variable domain reads DVKVTQSSRYLVKRTGEKVFLECVQDMDHENMFWYRQDPGLGLRLIYFSYDVKMKEKGDIPEGYSVSREKKERFSLILESASTNQTSMYLCASSLRGTAFNSPLHFGNGTRLTVT.

V and J are TRBV5-1 and TRBJ1-2; TRBD1 aligns across 7 bases. The CDR3 contains 14 residues. Trimming removed 4 bases from V and 8 bases from J; junction bases left unmatched: 11. Germline CDR1 SGHRS, CDR2 YFSETQ. In DNA form, the CDR3 reads TGCGCCAGCAGCCCCCGGCAGGGGGACGGGGGCTACACCTTC. Translating it yields CASSPRQGDGGYTF. Together with reference TRBV5-1 and TRBJ1-2, the CDR3 gives the full variable domain: KAGVTQTPRYLIKTRGQQVTLSCSPISGHRSVSWYQQTPGQGLQFLFEYFSETQRNKGNFPGRFSGRQFSNSRSEMNVSTLELGDSALYLCASSPRQGDGGYTFGSGTRLTVV.

The V gene is TRBV13, the J gene TRBJ1-2, with 7 bases that match TRBD1. In germline, CDR1 is PRHDT, CDR2 FYEKMQ (reference sequence). The J segment lost 6 bases and the V segment lost 1 base, leaving 2 bases of the junction unmatched. The CDR3 extends over 13 amino acids. The CDR3 DNA follows: TGTGCCAGCAGCTTAGTGGACAGGAATGGCTACACCTTC. Encoded protein: CASSLVDRNGYTF.

The chain employs TRBV7-9 and TRBJ2-5; 8 nucleotides agree with TRBD2. J lost 0 bases, V lost 1 base, and 1 base had no gene match. The CDR3 covers 15 residues. Germline-derived CDR1 and CDR2 are SEHNR and FQNEAQ (reference sequence). Written as DNA, the CDR3 is TGTGCCAGCAGCTTAGTAGCGGGGAACCAAGAGACCCAGTACTTC. Translation gives CASSLVAGNQETQYF.

The chain carries TRBV5-6 and TRBJ2-2, with D possibly being TRBD2 (6 bases). Trimming shortened V by 4 bases and J by 1 base, and 8 bases separated the two germline ends. Germline V gives CDR1 SGHDT, CDR2 YYEEEE. The CDR3 is 14 amino acids. The CDR3 here is CASSASVNTGELFF. The CDR3 DNA is TGTGCCAGCAGCGCTAGCGTGAACACCGGGGAGCTGTTTTTT. Together with reference TRBV5-6 and TRBJ2-2, the CDR3 gives the full variable domain: DAGVTQSPTHLIKTRGQQVTLRCSPKSGHDTVSWYQQALGQGPQFIFQYYEEEERQRGNFPDRFSGHQFPNYSSELNVNALLLGDSALYLCASSASVNTGELFFGEGSRLTVL.

The rearrangement uses TRBV7-6 and TRBJ2-7, with D uncertain. Germline assignment: CDR1 SGHVS and CDR2 FNYEAQ. Trimming pared 0 bases from V and 2 bases from J, leaving 17 bases between. The CDR3 is 17 amino acids. The CDR3 region is CASSLAGRGSDTYEQYF. The CDR3 DNA is TGTGCCAGCAGCTTAGCCGGTAGAGGATCGGATACCTACGAGCAGTACTTC.

The chain combines TRBV6-6 with TRBJ2-7; weak D call: TRBD1 (6 bases). V lost 6 bases and J lost 3, with 9 bases in between. This CDR3 is 12 amino acids long. Germline loops: CDR1 MNHNY, CDR2 SVGAGI (reference sequence). The CDR3 nucleotides are TGTGCCAGCAGCGGACAGTTCTACGAGCAGTACTTC. Translation gives CASSGQFYEQYF.

The chain uses TRBV6-5 and TRBJ1-6, with unresolved D. Germline V gene sequence: CDR1 MNHEY, CDR2 SVGAGI. The CDR3 has 12 amino acids. V lost 6 bases and J lost 6, with 6 bases in between. The CDR3 coding sequence is TGTGCCAGCAGGCTCAGTAATTCACCCCTCCACTTT. Amino acid sequence: CASRLSNSPLHF.

This chain links TRBV19 with TRBJ1-6; 7 nucleotides match TRBD1. The CDR3 has 15 amino acids. Trimming removed 7 bases from V and 3 bases from J; junction bases left unmatched: 6. Germline assignment: CDR1 LNHDA and CDR2 SQIVND (reference sequence). This chain's CDR3 is CASKPDRDYNSPLHF. The CDR3 DNA reads as TGTGCCAGTAAACCCGACAGGGACTATAATTCACCCCTCCACTTT.

In nucleotides, the CDR3 is TGTGCCATCAGAACCTCAGGGGGCGGGACAGATACGCAGTATTTT. Translating gives CAIRTSGGGTDTQYF. The chain recombines TRBV10-3 with TRBJ2-3, with 8 bases identical to TRBD1. Trimming removed 6 bases from V and 3 bases from J; junction bases left unmatched: 8. The CDR3 is 15 amino acids. Germline V gives CDR1 ENHRY, CDR2 SYGVKD.

The gene calls are TRBV9 and TRBJ1-6, with a possible D match to TRBD1 (5 bases). CDR1 and CDR2 (germline): SGDLS, YYNGEE. V lost 4 bases and J 7 bases, leaving 15 bases between the germline ends. The CDR3 totals 15 residues. The DNA of the CDR3 is TGTGCCAGCAGCCAGGAGGAGGGGCGGAATTCACCCCTCCACTTT. This encodes CASSQEEGRNSPLHF.

This chain connects TRBV4-1 to TRBJ1-2, with 7 bases matching TRBD1. The J segment lost 5 bases and the V segment lost 4 bases, leaving 16 bases of the junction unmatched. CDR1 MGHRA and CDR2 YSYEKL come from the germline V gene. The CDR3 is made up of 17 amino acids. This chain's CDR3 is CASSPNLPDREWYGYTF. DNA for the CDR3: TGCGCCAGCAGCCCCAACCTACCCGACAGGGAATGGTATGGCTACACCTTC.

This chain links TRBV15 with TRBJ1-2; 9 positions agree with TRBD1. J gave up 6 bases and V 3 bases, and 8 bases lay outside the gene matches. Germline-derived CDR1 and CDR2 are LNHNV and YYDKDF (reference sequence). The CDR3 totals 15 residues. The CDR3 DNA is TGTGCCACCAGCAGGGAACCCAGGACAGGGGATGGCTACACCTTC. Translated: CATSREPRTGDGYTF.

This chain uses TRBV2 with TRBJ2-3; 12 positions match TRBD2. V was clipped by 5 bases and J by 2 bases; unmatched bases: 5. CDR1 and CDR2 (germline): SNHLY, FYNNEI. The CDR3 contains 16 residues. CDR3 residues: CASSPSSGGATDTQYF. The CDR3 DNA reads as TGTGCCAGCAGTCCCTCTAGCGGGGGGGCCACAGATACGCAGTATTTT.

This clone was seen a single time. V gene TRBV5-6 combines with J gene TRBJ1-4; D gene unclear. There are 14 residues in the CDR3. Germline-derived CDR1 and CDR2 are SGHDT and YYEEEE. The ends were cut back, 4 bases at V and 6 bases at J, with 13 bases in the middle. CDR3 sequence (DNA): TGTGCCAGCAGCGCTATAGGGAGGGATGAAAAACTGTTTTTT. Protein product: CASSAIGRDEKLFF.

J is TRBJ2-1 and V is TRBV27; 7 bases are shared with TRBD2. V lost 1 base, J lost 7 bases, and 7 bases stayed unmatched. The CDR3 totals 15 residues. The V gene's germline CDR1 is MNHEY and CDR2 SMNVEV (reference sequence). This CDR3 is CASSLLTGRKNEQFF. CDR3 DNA: TGTGCCAGCAGTTTATTAACCGGGAGGAAGAATGAGCAGTTCTTC.

This chain connects TRBV7-2 to TRBJ2-7; 7 bases fit TRBD1. The CDR3 extends over 13 amino acids. Germline lookup yields CDR1 SGHTA and CDR2 FQGNSA. V lost 2 bases and J lost 4; bases outside the gene matches: 2. DNA of the CDR3: TGTGCCAGCAGCTTACGACAGGGTTACGAGCAGTACTTC. This sequence encodes CASSLRQGYEQYF.

J is TRBJ2-5 and V is TRBV29-1; D perhaps matches TRBD1 (5 bases). The CDR3 is 13 residues long. Trimming pared 4 bases from V and 5 bases from J, leaving 14 bases between. CDR1 is SQVTM, CDR2 ANQGSEA, per germline. The CDR3 DNA follows: TGCAGCGTTGCGATTTCAGGGTTCGAGACCCAGTACTTC. It codes for CSVAISGFETQYF.

The rearrangement joins TRBV24-1 to TRBJ2-2, with 7 bases aligning to TRBD1. This CDR3 is built from 17 residues. The junction had 15 bases not matched to a gene; V was cut back by 7 bases and J by 5 bases. CDR1 and CDR2 (germline): KGHDR, SFDVKD. As DNA, the CDR3 is TGTGCCACCAGGTGGAGTAGGGGGCACGTGGGAACCGGGGAGCTGTTTTTT. It yields the protein CATRWSRGHVGTGELFF.